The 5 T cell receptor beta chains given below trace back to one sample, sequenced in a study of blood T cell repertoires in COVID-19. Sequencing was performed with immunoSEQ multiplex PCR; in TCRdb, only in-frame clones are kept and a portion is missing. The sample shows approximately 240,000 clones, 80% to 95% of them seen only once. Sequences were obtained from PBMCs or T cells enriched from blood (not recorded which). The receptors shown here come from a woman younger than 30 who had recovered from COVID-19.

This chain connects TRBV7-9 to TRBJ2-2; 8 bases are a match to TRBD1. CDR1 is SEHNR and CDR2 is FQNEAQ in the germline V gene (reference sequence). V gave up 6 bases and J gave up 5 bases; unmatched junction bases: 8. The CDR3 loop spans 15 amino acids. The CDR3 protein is CASRSGGSITGELFF. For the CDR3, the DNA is TGTGCCAGCAGGTCAGGGGGCTCGATAACCGGGGAGCTGTTTTTT.

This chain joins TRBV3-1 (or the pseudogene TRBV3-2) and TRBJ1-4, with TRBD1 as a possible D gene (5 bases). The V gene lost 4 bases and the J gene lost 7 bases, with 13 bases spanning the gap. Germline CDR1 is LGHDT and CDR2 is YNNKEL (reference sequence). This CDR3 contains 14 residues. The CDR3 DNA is TGTGCCAGCAGCCCTCAGGGAGGTAGTGAAAAACTGTTTTTT. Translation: CASSPQGGSEKLFF.

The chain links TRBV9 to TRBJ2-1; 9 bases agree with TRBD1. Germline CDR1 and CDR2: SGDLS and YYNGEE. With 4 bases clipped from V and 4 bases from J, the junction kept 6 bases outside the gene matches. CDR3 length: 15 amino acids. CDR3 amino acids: CASSTRGQGYNEQFF. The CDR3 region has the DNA TGTGCCAGCAGCACTCGGGGACAGGGATACAATGAGCAGTTCTTC.

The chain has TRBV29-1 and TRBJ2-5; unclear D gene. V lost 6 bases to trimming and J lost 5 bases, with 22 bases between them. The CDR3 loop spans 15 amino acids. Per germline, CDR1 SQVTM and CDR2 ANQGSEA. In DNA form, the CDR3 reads TGCAGCGTCGCCAAGTTGGTGCGTTTGTTTGAGACCCAGTACTTC. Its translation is CSVAKLVRLFETQYF.

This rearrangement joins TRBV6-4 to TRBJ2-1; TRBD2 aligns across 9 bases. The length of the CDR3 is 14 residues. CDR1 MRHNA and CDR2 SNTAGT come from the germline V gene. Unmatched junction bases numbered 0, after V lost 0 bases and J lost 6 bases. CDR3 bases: TGTGCCAGCAGTGACTCTAGCGGGAGCAATGAGCAGTTCTTC. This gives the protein CASSDSSGSNEQFF.